This TCR beta chain was captured by sequencing in a study of blood T cells in healthy people across ages (dated by TCRdb to between 2014 and 2017). Looking at the study overall: In model experiments, template switching captured roughly one uniquely barcoded TCR beta cDNA molecule for every two T cells. Four age groups were formed from the donors: young (average roughly 15 years), middle-aged (roughly 38), aged (over 55) and long-lived (approximately 80). Age-related changes in TCR beta repertoire diversity were measured in the study by deep sequencing normalized with unique cDNA molecular identifiers. To avoid experimental bias, donors of different ages were spread randomly across the sequencing lanes. Using the same blood draw, the study looked at two additional independent replicas of 1 million unique cDNA reads for two donors, one aged 18 to 30 and the other aged 80 or older. The research as a whole found: Observed TCR beta diversity per million T cells fell roughly linearly with age, and a significant reduction was already apparent by age about 36. Compared with the aged group, more naive CD4+ T cells, fewer expanded clones and increased TCR diversity were shown by the long-lived group, suggesting age selection. The CMV infection status of donors was not known, potentially confounding age-related changes in expanded clonotypes. Total diversity estimates from one million sequenced T cells were considered lower bounds and underestimates. Bulk unsorted PBMC profiling prevented conclusive comparison of naive and antigen-experienced compartments. The percentage of naive T cells measured by flow cytometry correlated strongly with observed TCR beta diversity.

The donors were roughly 40 Caucasian individuals from Russia, aged about 6 to 100 years, who were systemically healthy. Ten milliliters of peripheral blood were drawn from each donor into EDTA-treated Vacutainer tubes. Ficoll-Paque density-gradient centrifugation was used to isolate PBMCs, with at least 6.5 million obtained per sample. Trizol reagent was used to extract total RNA from the PBMCs, yielding at least 6 micrograms per sample. For every donor, flow cytometry on a PBMC aliquot measured the percentage of naive CD45RAhigh/CD27high T cells. Library creation used 5' RACE. The reads were generated on an Illumina HiSeq 2500. A second roughly 6 to 12 cycle PCR used a sample-barcoded 5' primer and a J-beta primer mix. A unique molecular identifier was introduced onto each TCR beta cDNA molecule by a template-switch 5' adaptor carrying 12 random nucleotides. Each sample yielded at least 3 million CDR3-containing paired-end reads. First-strand cDNA was synthesized from all RNA with the Mint cDNA synthesis kit, primed by a TRBC-specific oligonucleotide. All cDNA was treated with uracil-DNA glycosylase and then went through a first 18-cycle PCR with the universal primers M1SS and BC2_uni_R. Per the source publication's procedure: Each sample was normalized by randomly selecting 1 million high-quality reads, each carrying a distinct molecular identifier. Instead of being binned into consensus sequences, reads with shared molecular identifiers were discarded. MiTCR, with a Q25 quality threshold and the strictest error-elimination algorithm, was used for CDR3 identification, clonotype clustering and error correction. A nonparametric unseen species model with Euler transformation was used to estimate lower-bound total TCR beta diversity. Using fastp trimming at Q25 and MiXCR clonotype assembly, TCRdb reanalyzed the public sequencing data and kept in-frame beta chains. Rows are combined by CDR3 protein, so each entry shows the most common genes and DNA. These V and J calls are TCRdb output, not the study's own analysis. This sample lists about 1.8 million distinct CDR3 sequences; about 49% were detected once. 2.1% of the sample goes to the ten largest clones.

The CDR3 numbers 13 residues from cysteine through phenylalanine. The sequence is cut down to CDR3 DNA, 39 bases in frame from base 1. V is pared back by 6 bases and J by 2 bases, with 9 bases lying between the germline termini. CDR1 and CDR2 were assigned from the germline V gene as MDHEN and SYDVKM. About this clonotype: No antigen is known for it. No base quality information exists; no much larger clone differs at one position.

This sequence uses TRBV28 and TRBJ2-3; the D gene cannot be resolved reliably. The TCR was taken from a woman aged 40-49 years in good health. Material: blood. CDR3 loop: CASRSYNTDTQYF. The DNA sequence reads TGTGCCAGCAGGTCCTATAACACAGATACGCAGTATTTT. Joined to the reference TRBV28 and TRBJ2-3 proteins, this CDR3 gives the full variable domain: DVKVTQSSRYLVKRTGEKVFLECVQDMDHENMFWYRQDPGLGLRLIYFSYDVKMKEKGDIPEGYSVSREKKERFSLILESASTNQTSMYLCASRSYNTDTQYFGPGTRLTVL.